This T cell receptor (beta chain) derives from a study of T cells in Graves' hyperthyroidism and ophthalmopathy. Study conclusions and caveats: Most expanded thyroid clonotypes above 0.001 recurred in blood. In validation, the model predicted ophthalmopathy. These predictions came a median about 6 months before onset. A model of 13 V-J pairs discriminated ophthalmopathy from stable hyperthyroidism.

From germline, CDR1 is SGHDT and CDR2 YYEEEE. J was trimmed by 3 bases and V by 8 bases; bases with no gene match: 2. The CDR3 contains 13 residues. Of note for this clonotype: What it recognizes is unknown.

TCR beta CDR3 regions were amplified from RNA. The HTBI primer set served for first-round RT-PCR of the TCR CDR3. TCRdb used MiXCR to reprocess the multiplex PCR reads, holding one entry per CDR3 protein. The sample lists about 640,000 distinct CDR3 sequences, less than 25% occurring once. Clinical symptoms, serum thyroxine and TRAb, thyroid ultrasound and orbital computed tomography together formed the diagnostic basis. The V gene is TRBV5-6, the J gene TRBJ2-7, with TRBD2 matching 13 bases. Sequenced material: blood. This receptor was taken from a man aged 30 to 45 with Graves' ophthalmopathy. Here the CDR3 reads CASTSGRDYEQYF. The CDR3 nucleotides read TGTGCCAGTACTAGCGGGAGGGACTACGAGCAGTACTTC. Full variable domain (missing parts from reference TRBV5-6 and TRBJ2-7): DAGVTQSPTHLIKTRGQQVTLRCSPKSGHDTVSWYQQALGQGPQFIFQYYEEEERQRGNFPDRFSGHQFPNYSSELNVNALLLGDSALYLCASTSGRDYEQYFGPGTRLTVT.